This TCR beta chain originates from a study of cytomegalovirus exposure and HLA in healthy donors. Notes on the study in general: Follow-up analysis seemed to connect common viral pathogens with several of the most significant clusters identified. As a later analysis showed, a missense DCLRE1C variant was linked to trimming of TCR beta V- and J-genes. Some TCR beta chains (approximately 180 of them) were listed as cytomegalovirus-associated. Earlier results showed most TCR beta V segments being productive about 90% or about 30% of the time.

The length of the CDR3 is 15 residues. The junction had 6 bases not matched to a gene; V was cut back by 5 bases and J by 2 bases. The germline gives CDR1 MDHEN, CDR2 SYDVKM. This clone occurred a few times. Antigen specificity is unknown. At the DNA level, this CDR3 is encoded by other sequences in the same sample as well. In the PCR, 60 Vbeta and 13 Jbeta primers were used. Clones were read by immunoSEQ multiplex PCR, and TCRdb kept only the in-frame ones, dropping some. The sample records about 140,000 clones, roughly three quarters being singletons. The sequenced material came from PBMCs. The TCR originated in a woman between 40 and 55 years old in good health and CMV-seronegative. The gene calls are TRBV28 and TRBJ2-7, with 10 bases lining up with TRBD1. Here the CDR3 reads CASSPTGTGAYEQYF. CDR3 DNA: TGTGCCAGCAGTCCCACAGGGACAGGGGCCTACGAGCAGTACTTC. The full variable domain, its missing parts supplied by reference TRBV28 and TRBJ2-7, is DVKVTQSSRYLVKRTGEKVFLECVQDMDHENMFWYRQDPGLGLRLIYFSYDVKMKEKGDIPEGYSVSREKKERFSLILESASTNQTSMYLCASSPTGTGAYEQYFGPGTRLTVT.